This T cell receptor beta chain was captured in a study of blood T cell repertoires in COVID-19. Whole-study context: Sites in the United States, Italy and Spain provided acute and convalescent COVID-19 samples. PBMCs, B-cell-depleted T cells, or T cells provided the cDNA or gDNA that made up the material.

Original data processing: Amplification of reference gene primers provided the estimated nucleated cell counts. Assay used: immunoSEQ multiplex PCR; TCRdb lists only in-frame clones, some missing. V, J and clone size derive from that table, while D and trimming were established from the DNA sequence. This sample has under 400,000 clones, with 90% found just once. V lost 3 bases to trimming and J lost 1 base; unmatched junction nucleotides: 5. The CDR3 sequence is 15 residues long. The germline V gene has CDR1 SGHRS and CDR2 YFSETQ. The sequence came from a man between 18 and 29 years old with active or convalescent COVID-19. The chain employs TRBV5-1 and TRBJ2-3; 7 positions match TRBD2. The sample taken for sequencing was peripheral blood. The CDR3 loop is CASSWGGVRTDTQYF. For the CDR3, the DNA is TGCGCCAGCAGCTGGGGGGGAGTTCGCACAGATACGCAGTATTTT. The variable domain in full, with the rest retrieved from reference TRBV5-1 and TRBJ2-3, is KAGVTQTPRYLIKTRGQQVTLSCSPISGHRSVSWYQQTPGQGLQFLFEYFSETQRNKGNFPGRFSGRQFSNSRSEMNVSTLELGDSALYLCASSWGGVRTDTQYFGPGTRLTVL.